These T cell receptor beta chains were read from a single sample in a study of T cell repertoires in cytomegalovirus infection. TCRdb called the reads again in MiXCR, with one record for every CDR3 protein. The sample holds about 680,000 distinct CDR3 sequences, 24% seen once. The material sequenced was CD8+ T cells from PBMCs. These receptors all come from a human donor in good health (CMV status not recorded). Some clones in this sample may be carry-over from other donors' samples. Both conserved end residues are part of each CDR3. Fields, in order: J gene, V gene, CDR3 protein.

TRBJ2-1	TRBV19	CASLRGNEQFF
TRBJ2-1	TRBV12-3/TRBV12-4	CASSLIAGNDNEQFF
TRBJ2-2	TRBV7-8	CASSSGVAGELFF
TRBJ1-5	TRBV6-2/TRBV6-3	CASSYMYRGQPQHF
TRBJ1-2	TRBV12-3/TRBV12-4	CASSRRTGASDMRYGYTF
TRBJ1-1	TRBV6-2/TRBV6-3	CASREDSLNTEAFF
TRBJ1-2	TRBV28	CASGYTGGRGYTF
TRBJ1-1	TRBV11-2	CASSSLNQGTQNTEAFF
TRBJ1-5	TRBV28	CVSTGVRNQPQHF
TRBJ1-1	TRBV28	CASSFGSLNTEAFF
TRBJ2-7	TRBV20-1	CSASPGWALSYEQYF
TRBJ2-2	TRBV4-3	CASSQDPRGNAGELFF
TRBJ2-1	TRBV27	CASSVLATYNEQFF
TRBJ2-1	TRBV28	CASSLRGGFYNEQFF
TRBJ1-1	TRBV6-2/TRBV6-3	CASSYPDVGRVNTEAFF
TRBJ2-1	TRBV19	CASHKKRAPEQFF
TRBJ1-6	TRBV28	CASSFLRQGPNSPLHF